This TCR beta chain appears in the sequencing data of a study of control samples from healthy donors and cancer patients. Some clones are missing from TCRdb's copy, which holds only in-frame ones; the method was immunoSEQ multiplex PCR. Of 230,000 or so clones listed, about 94% are singletons. Trimming removed 2 bases from V and 2 bases from J, with 12 bases in between. Germline CDR1 and CDR2: GTSNPN and SVGIG (reference sequence). This CDR3 is built from 14 residues. The source material was blood. The chain combines TRBV30 with TRBJ2-5, with unresolved D. The TCR was taken from a man aged 50 to 59 in good health. The CDR3 protein is CAWSFGLIQETQYF. In DNA form, the CDR3 reads TGTGCCTGGAGTTTCGGCTTAATACAAGAGACCCAGTACTTC.